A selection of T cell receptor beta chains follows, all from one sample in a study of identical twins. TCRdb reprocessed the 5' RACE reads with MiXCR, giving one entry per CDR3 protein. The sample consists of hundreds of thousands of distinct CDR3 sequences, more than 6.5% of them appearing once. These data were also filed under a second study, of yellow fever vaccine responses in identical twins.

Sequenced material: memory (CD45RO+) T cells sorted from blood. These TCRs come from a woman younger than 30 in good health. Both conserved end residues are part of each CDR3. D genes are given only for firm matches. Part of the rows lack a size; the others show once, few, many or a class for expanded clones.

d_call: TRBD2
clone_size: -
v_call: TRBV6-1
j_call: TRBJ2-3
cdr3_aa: CASRAKPGLAQYF
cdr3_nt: TGTGCCAGCAGAGCTAAACCGGGACTAGCGCAGTATTTT

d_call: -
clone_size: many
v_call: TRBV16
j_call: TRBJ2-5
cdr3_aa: CASSQSRGRTETQYF
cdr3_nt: TGTGCCAGCAGCCAATCTAGGGGCAGGACAGAGACCCAGTACTTC

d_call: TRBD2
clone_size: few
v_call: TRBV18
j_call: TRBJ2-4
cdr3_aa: CASSPTGTNLVNIQYF
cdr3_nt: TGTGCCAGCTCACCAACCGGGACTAACCTTGTAAACATTCAGTACTTC

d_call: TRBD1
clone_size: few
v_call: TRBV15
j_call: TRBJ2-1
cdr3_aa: CATSKVGGIQSSYNEQFF
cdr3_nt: TGTGCCACCAGCAAGGTAGGGGGCATACAAAGCTCCTACAATGAGCAGTTCTTC

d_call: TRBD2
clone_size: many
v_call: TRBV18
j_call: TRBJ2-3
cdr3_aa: CASSPQGGGELVDTQYF
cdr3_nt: TGTGCCAGCTCACCACAGGGCGGGGGTGAGCTTGTTGATACGCAGTATTTT

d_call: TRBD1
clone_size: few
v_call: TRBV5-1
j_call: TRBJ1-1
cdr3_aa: CASSPRPGQGDQAFF
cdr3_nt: TGCGCCAGCAGCCCTCGCCCGGGACAGGGGGATCAAGCTTTCTTT

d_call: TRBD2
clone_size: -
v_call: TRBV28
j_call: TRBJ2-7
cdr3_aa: CASSAGLAGFEQYF
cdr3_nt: TGTGCCAGCAGCGCGGGACTAGCGGGATTCGAGCAGTACTTC

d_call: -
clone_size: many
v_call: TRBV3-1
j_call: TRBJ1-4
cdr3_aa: CASSQDGTPVGKLFF
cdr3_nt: TGTGCCAGCAGCCAAGACGGGACGCCAGTCGGAAAACTGTTTTTT

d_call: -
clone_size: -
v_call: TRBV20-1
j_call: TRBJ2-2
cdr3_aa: CSARDRGTRGTGELFF
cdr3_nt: TGCAGTGCTAGAGATAGGGGGACCCGGGGCACCGGGGAGCTGTTTTTT

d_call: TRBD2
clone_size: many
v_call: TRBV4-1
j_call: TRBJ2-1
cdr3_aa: CASSQDPSGRYDEQFF
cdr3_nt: TGCGCCAGCAGCCAAGATCCTAGCGGGAGATACGATGAGCAGTTCTTC

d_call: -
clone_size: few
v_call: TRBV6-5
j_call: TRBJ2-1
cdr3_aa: CASSYPGLGSPSYNEQFF
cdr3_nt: TGTGCCAGCAGTTACCCCGGCCTTGGGTCGCCTTCCTACAATGAGCAGTTCTTC

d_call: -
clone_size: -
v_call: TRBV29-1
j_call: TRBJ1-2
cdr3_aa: CSVAMSVNRVEGYTF
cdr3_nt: TGCAGCGTTGCTATGAGTGTGAACCGAGTAGAGGGCTACACCTTC

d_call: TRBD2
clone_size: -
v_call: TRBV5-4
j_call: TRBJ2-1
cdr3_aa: CASSFGGAFNEKFF
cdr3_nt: TGTGCCAGCAGCTTCGGGGGGGCCTTTAATGAGAAGTTCTTC

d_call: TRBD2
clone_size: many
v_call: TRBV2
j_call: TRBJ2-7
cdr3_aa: CASSWGGPYEQYF
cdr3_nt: TGTGCCAGCAGTTGGGGGGGTCCCTACGAGCAGTACTTC

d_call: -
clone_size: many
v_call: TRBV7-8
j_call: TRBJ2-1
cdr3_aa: CASSLRQGGHEQFF
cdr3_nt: TGTGCCAGCAGCTTGCGGCAGGGCGGTCATGAGCAGTTCTTC

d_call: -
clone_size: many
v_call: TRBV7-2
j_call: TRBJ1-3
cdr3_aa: CASSLGFGRGAGNTIYF
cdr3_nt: TGTGCCAGCAGCTTAGGTTTCGGCAGGGGCGCCGGAAACACCATATATTTT

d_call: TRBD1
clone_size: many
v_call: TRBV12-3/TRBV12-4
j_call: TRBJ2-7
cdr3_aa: CASSPVDRGSYEQYF
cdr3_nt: TGTGCCAGCAGCCCTGTAGACAGGGGCTCCTACGAGCAGTACTTC

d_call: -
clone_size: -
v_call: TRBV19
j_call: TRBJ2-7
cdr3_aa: CASSQGSHEQYF
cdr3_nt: TGTGCCAGTAGCCAGGGGAGCCACGAGCAGTACTTC

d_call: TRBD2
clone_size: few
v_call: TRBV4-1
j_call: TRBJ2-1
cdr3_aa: CASSQGLAGGPSYNEQFF
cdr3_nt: TGCGCCAGCAGCCAAGGATTAGCGGGAGGGCCCTCCTACAATGAGCAGTTCTTC

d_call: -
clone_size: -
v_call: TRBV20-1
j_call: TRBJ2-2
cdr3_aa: CSASVQFTGELFF
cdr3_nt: TGCAGTGCTAGTGTCCAGTTCACCGGGGAGCTGTTTTTT

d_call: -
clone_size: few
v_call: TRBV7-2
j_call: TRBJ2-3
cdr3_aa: CASSSWVGSDTQYF
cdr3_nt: TGTGCCAGCAGCTCGTGGGTGGGTTCAGATACGCAGTATTTT